This TCR beta chain was recovered during a study of CD8 T cells in ankylosing spondylitis. Findings and limits, study-wide: Matched ankylosing spondylitis synovial fluid reportedly showed significant enrichment of disease-linked clones. About 8 highly homologous variants made up a TCR beta motif, and this motif appeared characteristic of ankylosing spondylitis blood.

TCR beta libraries were made by quantitative 5'-RACE with molecular barcodes. TCRdb processed the 5' RACE reads anew with MiXCR; each CDR3 protein has one entry. This table has roughly 280,000 distinct CDR3 sequences, 20% appearing once. This clonotype was recorded once. Its antigen is unidentified. This clone may be a read error of a much larger clone one base away. The CDR3 has 15 amino acids. The germline V gene has CDR1 DFQATT and CDR2 SNEGSKA (reference sequence). V and J are TRBV20-1 and TRBJ1-5, with 9 nucleotides matching TRBD1. This TCR was recovered from a male donor with ankylosing spondylitis or in good health (not recorded which). The sample comprised blood, either unsorted or a sorted T cell fraction (not recorded which). CDR3: CSAKNRGLGDQLQHF. The CDR3 bases are TGCAGTGCTAAAAACAGGGGGCTTGGAGATCAGCTCCAGCATTTT.